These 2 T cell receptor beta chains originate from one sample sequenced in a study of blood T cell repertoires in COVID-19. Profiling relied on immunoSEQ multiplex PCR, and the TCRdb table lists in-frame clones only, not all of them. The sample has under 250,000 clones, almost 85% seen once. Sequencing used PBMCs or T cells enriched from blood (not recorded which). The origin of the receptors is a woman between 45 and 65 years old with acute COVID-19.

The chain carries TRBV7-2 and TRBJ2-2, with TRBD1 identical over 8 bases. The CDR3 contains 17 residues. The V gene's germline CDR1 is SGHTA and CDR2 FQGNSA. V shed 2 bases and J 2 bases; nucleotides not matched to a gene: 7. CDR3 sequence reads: CASSLRAGGQNTGELFF. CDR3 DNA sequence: TGTGCCAGCAGCTTAAGGGCAGGGGGCCAAAACACCGGGGAGCTGTTTTTT.

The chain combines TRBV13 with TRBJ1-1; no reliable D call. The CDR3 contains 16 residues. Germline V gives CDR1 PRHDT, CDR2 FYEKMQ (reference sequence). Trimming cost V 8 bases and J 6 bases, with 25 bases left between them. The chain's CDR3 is CASRPQRLTSDAEAFF. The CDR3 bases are TGTGCCAGCCGCCCACAACGACTCACCAGCGACGCTGAAGCTTTCTTT.